The 5 T cell receptor beta chains presented below share a single source sample, sequenced in a study of blood T cell repertoires in COVID-19. The table came from immunoSEQ multiplex PCR; TCRdb's copy has only in-frame clones and leaves some out. Of more than 150,000 clones listed, under 80% are singletons. Material for sequencing was peripheral blood. Receptors originate from a man over 45 who had recovered from COVID-19.

The chain links TRBV5-4 to TRBJ2-1; D gene uncertain. The germline V and J ends were trimmed by 0 bases and 5 bases, with 9 bases remaining between them. The CDR3 loop spans 14 amino acids. The germline gives CDR1 SGHNT, CDR2 YYREEE (reference sequence). CDR3 region: CASSLDGANNEQFF. The CDR3 coding sequence is TGTGCCAGCAGCTTGGACGGAGCGAACAATGAGCAGTTCTTC. The whole variable domain, remainder taken from reference TRBV5-4 and TRBJ2-1, is ETGVTQSPTHLIKTRGQQVTLRCSSQSGHNTVSWYQQALGQGPQFIFQYYREEENGRGNFPPRFSGLQFPNYSSELNVNALELDDSALYLCASSLDGANNEQFFGPGTRLTVL.

This chain joins TRBV5-5 and TRBJ2-3; D is perhaps TRBD1 (6 bases). The CDR3 is 15 residues long. Germline CDR1 SGHKS, CDR2 YYEKEE (reference sequence). Trimming shortened V by 0 bases and J by 0 bases, and 8 bases separated the two germline ends. CDR3 in amino acids: CASSLGGQSTDTQYF. Here the CDR3 DNA reads TGTGCCAGCAGCTTGGGTGGACAGAGCACAGATACGCAGTATTTT.

This clone has just a few counts. This chain connects TRBV2 to TRBJ2-2; D may be TRBD1 (6 bases). Trimming removed 5 bases from V and 4 bases from J, with 8 bases in between. Germline loops: CDR1 SNHLY, CDR2 FYNNEI. This CDR3 has 13 residues. CDR3 nucleotide sequence: TGTGCCAGCAGTCAGGACAGCACCGGGGAGCTGTTTTTT. Its protein product is CASSQDSTGELFF.

This clone has just a few counts. The J gene is TRBJ1-1, the V gene TRBV7-2; 7 bases align to TRBD1. From germline, CDR1 is SGHTA and CDR2 FQGNSA. V trimming: 5 bases; J trimming: 5 bases; junction bases outside the gene matches: 5. The CDR3 is 13 residues long. CDR3 amino acids: CASSPQGRTEAFF. CDR3 coding DNA: TGTGCCAGCAGCCCACAGGGGCGGACTGAAGCTTTCTTT.

The chain employs TRBV2 and TRBJ2-7, with TRBD1 identical over 7 bases. The CDR3 extends over 15 amino acids. Germline CDR1 is SNHLY and CDR2 is FYNNEI. Losses at the gene ends were 5 bases for V and 0 bases for J; bases not matched to a gene: 7. The DNA for the CDR3 is TGTGCCAGCAGTAGGGACAGAAAAAGCTCCTACGAGCAGTACTTC. It is translated as CASSRDRKSSYEQYF.